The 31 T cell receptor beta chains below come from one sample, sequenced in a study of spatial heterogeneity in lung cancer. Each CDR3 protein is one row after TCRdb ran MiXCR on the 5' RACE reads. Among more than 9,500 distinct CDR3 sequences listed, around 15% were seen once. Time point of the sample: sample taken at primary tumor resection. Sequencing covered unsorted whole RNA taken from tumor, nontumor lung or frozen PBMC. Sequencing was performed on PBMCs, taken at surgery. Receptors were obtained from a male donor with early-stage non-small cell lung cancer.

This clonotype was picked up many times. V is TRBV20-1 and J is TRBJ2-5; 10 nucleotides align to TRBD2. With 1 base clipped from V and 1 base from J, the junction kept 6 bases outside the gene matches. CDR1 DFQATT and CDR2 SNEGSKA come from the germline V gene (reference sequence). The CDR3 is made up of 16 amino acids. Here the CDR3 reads CSARGQAGGGQETQYF. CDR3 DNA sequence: TGCAGTGCTAGAGGCCAAGCGGGAGGGGGCCAAGAGACCCAGTACTTC.

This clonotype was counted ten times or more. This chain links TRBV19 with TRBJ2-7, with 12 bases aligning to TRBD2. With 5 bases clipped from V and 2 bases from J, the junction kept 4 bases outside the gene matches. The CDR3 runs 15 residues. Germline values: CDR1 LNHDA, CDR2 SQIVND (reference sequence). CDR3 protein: CASSDRTSGTYEQYF. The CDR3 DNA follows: TGTGCCAGTAGTGACCGGACTAGCGGGACCTACGAGCAGTACTTC.

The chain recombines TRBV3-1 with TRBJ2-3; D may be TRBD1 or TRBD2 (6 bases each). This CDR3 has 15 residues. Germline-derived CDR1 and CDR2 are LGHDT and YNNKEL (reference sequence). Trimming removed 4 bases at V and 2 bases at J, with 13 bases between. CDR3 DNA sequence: TGTGCCAGCAGCCGCCCGGGGGCCCACACAGATACGCAGTATTTT. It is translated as CASSRPGAHTDTQYF.

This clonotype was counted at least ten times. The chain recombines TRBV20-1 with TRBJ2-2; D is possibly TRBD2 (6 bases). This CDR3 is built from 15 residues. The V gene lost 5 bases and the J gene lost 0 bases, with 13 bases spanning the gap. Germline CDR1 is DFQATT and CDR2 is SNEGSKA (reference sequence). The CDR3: CSALAPPANTGELFF. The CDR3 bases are TGCAGTGCTCTAGCGCCTCCCGCGAACACCGGGGAGCTGTTTTTT.

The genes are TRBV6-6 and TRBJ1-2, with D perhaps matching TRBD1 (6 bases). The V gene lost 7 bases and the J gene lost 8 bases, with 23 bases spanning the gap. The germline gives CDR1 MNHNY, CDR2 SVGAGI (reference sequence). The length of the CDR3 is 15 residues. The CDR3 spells CASNSRGTGIGGYTF. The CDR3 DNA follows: TGTGCCAGCAACTCTAGGGGTACAGGGATCGGCGGCTACACCTTC.

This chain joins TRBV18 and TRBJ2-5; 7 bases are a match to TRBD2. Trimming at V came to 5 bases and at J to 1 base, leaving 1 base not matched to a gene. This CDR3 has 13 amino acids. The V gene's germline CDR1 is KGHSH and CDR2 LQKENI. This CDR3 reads CASSAGVQETQYF. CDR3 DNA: TGTGCCAGCTCAGCGGGAGTCCAAGAGACCCAGTACTTC.

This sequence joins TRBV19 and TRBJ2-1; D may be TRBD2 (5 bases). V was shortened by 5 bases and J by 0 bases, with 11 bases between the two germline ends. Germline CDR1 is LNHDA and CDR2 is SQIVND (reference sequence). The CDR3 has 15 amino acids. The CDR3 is CASSFSASSYNEQFF. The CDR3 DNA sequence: TGTGCCAGTAGTTTTAGCGCAAGCTCCTACAATGAGCAGTTCTTC.

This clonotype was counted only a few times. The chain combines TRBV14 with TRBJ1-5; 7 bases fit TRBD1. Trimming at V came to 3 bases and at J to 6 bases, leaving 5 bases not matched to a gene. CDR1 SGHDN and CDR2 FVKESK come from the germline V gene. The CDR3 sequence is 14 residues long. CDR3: CASSHGTATQPQHF. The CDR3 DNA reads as TGTGCCAGCAGCCACGGGACAGCAACTCAGCCCCAGCATTTT.

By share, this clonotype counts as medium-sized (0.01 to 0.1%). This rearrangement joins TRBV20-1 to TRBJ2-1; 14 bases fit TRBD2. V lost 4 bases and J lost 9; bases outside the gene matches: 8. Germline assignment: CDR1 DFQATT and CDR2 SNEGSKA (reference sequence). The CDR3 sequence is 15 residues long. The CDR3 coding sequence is TGCAGTGCTACCGGGACTAGCGGGGGATGGAGTGAGCAGTTCTTC. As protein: CSATGTSGGWSEQFF.

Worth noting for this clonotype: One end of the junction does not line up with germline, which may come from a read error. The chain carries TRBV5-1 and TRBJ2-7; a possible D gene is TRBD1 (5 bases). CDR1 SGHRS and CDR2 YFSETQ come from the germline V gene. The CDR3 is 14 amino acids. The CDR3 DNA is TGCGTCAGCAGCTTGGGGCTGACCGACTACGAGCAGTACTTC. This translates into CVSSLGLTDYEQYF.

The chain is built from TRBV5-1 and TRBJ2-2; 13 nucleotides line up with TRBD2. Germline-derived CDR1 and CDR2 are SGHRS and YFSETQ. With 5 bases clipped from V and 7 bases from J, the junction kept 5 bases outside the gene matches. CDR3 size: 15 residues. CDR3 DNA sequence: TGCGCCAGCAGACGACTAGCGGGAGGCGGCGGGGAGCTGTTTTTT. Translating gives CASRRLAGGGGELFF.

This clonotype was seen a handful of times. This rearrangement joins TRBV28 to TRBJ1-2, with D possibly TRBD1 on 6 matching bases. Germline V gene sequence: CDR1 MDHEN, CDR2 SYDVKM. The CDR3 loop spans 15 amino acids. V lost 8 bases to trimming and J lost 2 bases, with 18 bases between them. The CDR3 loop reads CASGTGGGRNYGYTF. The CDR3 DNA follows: TGTGCCAGCGGGACTGGGGGGGGCCGGAACTATGGCTACACCTTC.

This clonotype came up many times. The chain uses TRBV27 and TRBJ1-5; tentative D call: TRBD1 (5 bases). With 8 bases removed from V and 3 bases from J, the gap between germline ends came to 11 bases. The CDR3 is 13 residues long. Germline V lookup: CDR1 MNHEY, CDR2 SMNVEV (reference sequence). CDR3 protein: CASRGVDNQPQHF. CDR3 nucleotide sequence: TGTGCCAGCCGGGGGGTGGACAATCAGCCCCAGCATTTT.

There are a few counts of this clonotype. The chain's CDR3 is CASSSRRAYEQYF. In DNA form, the CDR3 reads TGTGCCAGCAGCTCCCGACGGGCCTACGAGCAGTACTTC. V gene TRBV7-2 combines with J gene TRBJ2-7; the D is unclear. Germline V gene data show CDR1 as SGHTA and CDR2 as FQGNSA. The CDR3 runs 13 residues. V shed 4 bases and J shed 2 bases, with 9 bases lying between them.

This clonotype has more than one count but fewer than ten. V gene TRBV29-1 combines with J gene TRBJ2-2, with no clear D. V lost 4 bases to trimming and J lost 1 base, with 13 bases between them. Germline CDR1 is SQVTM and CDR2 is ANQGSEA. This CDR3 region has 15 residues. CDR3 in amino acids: CSVGVGRLNTGELFF. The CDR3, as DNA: TGCAGCGTTGGAGTCGGCAGGTTGAACACCGGGGAGCTGTTTTTT.

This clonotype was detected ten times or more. In DNA, the CDR3 is TGTGCCAGCAGTCAGACAGGGGGGGTTACTGAAGCTTTCTTT. It codes for CASSQTGGVTEAFF. J is TRBJ1-1 and V is TRBV28, with 9 bases lining up with TRBD1. The germline V gene has CDR1 MDHEN and CDR2 SYDVKM. V dropped 5 bases and J dropped 5; count of bases not matched to a gene: 6. The length of the CDR3 is 14 residues.

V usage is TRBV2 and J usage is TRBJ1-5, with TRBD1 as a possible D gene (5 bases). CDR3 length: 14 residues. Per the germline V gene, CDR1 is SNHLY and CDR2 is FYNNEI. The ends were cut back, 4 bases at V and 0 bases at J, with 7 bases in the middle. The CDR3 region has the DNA TGTGCCAGCAGTGTTCAGGGTAGCAATCAGCCCCAGCATTTT. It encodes CASSVQGSNQPQHF.

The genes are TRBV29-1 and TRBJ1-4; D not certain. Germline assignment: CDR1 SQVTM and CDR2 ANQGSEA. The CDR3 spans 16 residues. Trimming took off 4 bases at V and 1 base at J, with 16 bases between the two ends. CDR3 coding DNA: TGCAGCGTTGTTTTCAATACCGTGGGAACTAATGAAAAACTGTTTTTT. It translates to CSVVFNTVGTNEKLFF. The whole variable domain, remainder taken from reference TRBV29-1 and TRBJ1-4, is SAVISQKPSRDICQRGTSLTIQCQVDSQVTMMFWYRQQPGQSLTLIATANQGSEATYESGFVIDKFPISRPNLTFSTLTVSNMSPEDSSIYLCSVVFNTVGTNEKLFFGSGTQLSVL.

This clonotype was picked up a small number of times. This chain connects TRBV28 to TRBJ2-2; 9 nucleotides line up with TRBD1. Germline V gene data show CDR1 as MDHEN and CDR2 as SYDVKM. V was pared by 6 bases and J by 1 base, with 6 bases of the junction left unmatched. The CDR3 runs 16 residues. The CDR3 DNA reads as TGTGCCAGCAGCCTACCGGACAGGGGGAACACCGGGGAGCTGTTTTTT. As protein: CASSLPDRGNTGELFF.

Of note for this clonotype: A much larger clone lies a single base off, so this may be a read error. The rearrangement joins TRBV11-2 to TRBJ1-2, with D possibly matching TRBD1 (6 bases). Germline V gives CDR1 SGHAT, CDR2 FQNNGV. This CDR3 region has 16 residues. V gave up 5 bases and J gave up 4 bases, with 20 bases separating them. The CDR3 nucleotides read TGTGCCAGCAGCCCTCGGTCACAGGGAGGCCTCTATGGCTACACCTTC. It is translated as CASSPRSQGGLYGYTF.

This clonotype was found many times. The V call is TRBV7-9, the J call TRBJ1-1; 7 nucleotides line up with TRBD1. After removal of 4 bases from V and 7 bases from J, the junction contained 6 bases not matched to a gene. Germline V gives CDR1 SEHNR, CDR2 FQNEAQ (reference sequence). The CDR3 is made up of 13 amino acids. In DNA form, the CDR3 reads TGTGCCAGCAGCTCCAGGGACAGCATTGAAGCTTTCTTT. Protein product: CASSSRDSIEAFF. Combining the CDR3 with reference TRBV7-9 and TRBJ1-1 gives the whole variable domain DTGVSQNPRHKITKRGQNVTFRCDPISEHNRLYWYRQTLGQGPEFLTYFQNEAQLEKSRLLSDRFSAERPKGSFSTLEIQRTEQGDSAMYLCASSSRDSIEAFFGQGTRLTVV.

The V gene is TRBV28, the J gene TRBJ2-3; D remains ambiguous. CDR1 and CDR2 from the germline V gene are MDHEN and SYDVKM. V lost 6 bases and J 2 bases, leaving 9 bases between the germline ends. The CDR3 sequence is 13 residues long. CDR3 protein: CASRAANTDTQYF. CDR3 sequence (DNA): TGTGCCAGCAGAGCAGCCAACACAGATACGCAGTATTTT.

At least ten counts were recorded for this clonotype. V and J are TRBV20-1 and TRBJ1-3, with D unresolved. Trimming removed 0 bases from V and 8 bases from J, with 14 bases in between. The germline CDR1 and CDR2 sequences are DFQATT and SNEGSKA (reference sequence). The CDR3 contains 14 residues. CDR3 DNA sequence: TGCAGTGCTAGAGATTTTGGAAATTGGGACACCATATATTTT. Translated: CSARDFGNWDTIYF.

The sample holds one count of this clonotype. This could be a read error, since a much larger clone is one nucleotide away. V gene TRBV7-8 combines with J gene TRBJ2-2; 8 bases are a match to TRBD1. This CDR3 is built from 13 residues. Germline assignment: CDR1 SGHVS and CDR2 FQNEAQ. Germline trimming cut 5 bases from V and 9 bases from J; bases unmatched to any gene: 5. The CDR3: CASSRTGTRELFF. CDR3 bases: TGTGCCAGCAGCCGGACAGGGACCAGGGAGCTGTTTTTT.

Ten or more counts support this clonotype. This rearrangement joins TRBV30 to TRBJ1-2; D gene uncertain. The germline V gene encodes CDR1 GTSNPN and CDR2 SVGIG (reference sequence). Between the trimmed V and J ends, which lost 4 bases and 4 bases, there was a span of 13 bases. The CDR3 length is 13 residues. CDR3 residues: CAWKTERTYGYTF. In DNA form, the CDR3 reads TGTGCCTGGAAGACGGAACGTACCTATGGCTACACCTTC.

The CDR3 protein is CATSRDKARYEQFF. The CDR3 nucleotides read TGTGCCACCAGCAGAGATAAGGCGCGCTATGAGCAGTTCTTC. V and J are TRBV15 and TRBJ2-1; D call uncertain. The CDR3 runs 14 residues. Germline loops: CDR1 LNHNV, CDR2 YYDKDF (reference sequence). The V gene lost 0 bases and the J gene lost 8 bases, with 11 bases spanning the gap.

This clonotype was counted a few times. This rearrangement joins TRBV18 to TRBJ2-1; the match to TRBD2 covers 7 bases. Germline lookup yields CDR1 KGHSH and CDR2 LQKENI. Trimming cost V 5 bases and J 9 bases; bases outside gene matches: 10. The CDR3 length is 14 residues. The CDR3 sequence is CASSNLFGEGEQFF. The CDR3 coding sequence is TGTGCCAGCTCAAATCTATTCGGGGAGGGTGAGCAGTTCTTC.

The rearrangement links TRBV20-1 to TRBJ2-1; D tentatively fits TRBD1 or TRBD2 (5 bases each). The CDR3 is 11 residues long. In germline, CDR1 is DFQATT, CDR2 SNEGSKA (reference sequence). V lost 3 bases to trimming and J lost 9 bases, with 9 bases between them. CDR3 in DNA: TGCAGTGCTAGGGGACCGGCTGAGCAGTTCTTC. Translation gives CSARGPAEQFF.

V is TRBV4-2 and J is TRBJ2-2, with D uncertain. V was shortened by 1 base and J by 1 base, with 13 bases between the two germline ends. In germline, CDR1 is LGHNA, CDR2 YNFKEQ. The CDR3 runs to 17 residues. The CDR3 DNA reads TGTGCCAGCAGCCAAGGGGTAGGCCAGATGAACACCGGGGAGCTGTTTTTT. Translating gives CASSQGVGQMNTGELFF.

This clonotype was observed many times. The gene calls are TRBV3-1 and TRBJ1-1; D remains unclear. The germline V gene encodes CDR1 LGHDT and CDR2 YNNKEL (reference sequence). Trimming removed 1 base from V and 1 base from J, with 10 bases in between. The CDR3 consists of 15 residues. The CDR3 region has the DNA TGTGCCAGCAGCCAAGGGATTACGGAGAACACTGAAGCTTTCTTT. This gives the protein CASSQGITENTEAFF. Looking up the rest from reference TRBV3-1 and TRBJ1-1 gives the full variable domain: DTAVSQTPKYLVTQMGNDKSIKCEQNLGHDTMYWYKQDSKKFLKIMFSYNNKELIINETVPNRFSPKSPDKAHLNLHINSLELGDSAVYFCASSQGITENTEAFFGQGTRLTVV.

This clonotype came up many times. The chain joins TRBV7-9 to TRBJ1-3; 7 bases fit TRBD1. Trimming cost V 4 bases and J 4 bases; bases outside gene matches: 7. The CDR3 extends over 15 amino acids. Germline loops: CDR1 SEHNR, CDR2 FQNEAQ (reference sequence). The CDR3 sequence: CASSSTGAPGNTIYF. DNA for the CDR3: TGTGCCAGCAGCTCTACAGGGGCCCCCGGAAACACCATATATTTT.